This TCR beta chain emerged from a study of blood T cell repertoires in COVID-19. At the level of the study: Acute-phase and convalescent COVID-19 samples originated in the United States, Italy and Spain. From T cells, B-cell-depleted T cells, or PBMCs came the material, which was cDNA or gDNA.

Data came from immunoSEQ multiplex PCR; TCRdb stores just in-frame clones and leaves some out. The data show under 300,000 clones, with 70% to 90% seen just once and approximately 2.2% held by the top ten. Trimming removed 8 bases from V and 3 bases from J, with 14 bases in between. This CDR3 comprises 14 residues. Germline V gene data show CDR1 as SGHTA and CDR2 as FQGTGA. The chain has TRBV7-3 and TRBJ2-1; D unresolved. Sequencing was performed on peripheral blood. This sequence originates from a woman in her thirties or forties who had recovered from COVID-19. In nucleotides, the CDR3 is TGTGCCAGCGGCTCTGAGGTGGACTACAATGAGCAGTTCTTC. Residues: CASGSEVDYNEQFF. The entire variable domain, with the rest obtained from reference TRBV7-3 and TRBJ2-1, is as follows: GAGVSQTPSNKVTEKGKYVELRCDPISGHTALYWYRQSLGQGPEFLIYFQGTGAADDSGLPNDRFFAVRPEGSVSTLKIQRTERGDSAVYLCASGSEVDYNEQFFGPGTRLTVL.